The present T cell receptor beta chain was sequenced within a study of prognosis after radiotherapy for stage I lung cancer. Study background: April 2018 to early 2019 saw enrollment of stage I non-small cell lung cancer patients. Overall study results and limits: In patients with versus without metastases, TRBV and TRBJ gene usage reportedly differed.

Without prior chemotherapy, radiotherapy or other malignancies, every patient was node-negative by CT and PET/CT. This clonotype was counted at least ten times. Its antigen is not identified. The genomic DNA TCR beta CDR3 region underwent two rounds of multiplex PCR. Amplification in first-round PCR relied on primers specific to each TRBV and TRBJ gene. TCRdb redid the calling of the multiplex PCR reads with MiXCR, one entry per CDR3 protein. This table holds about 20,000 distinct CDR3 sequences, roughly two fifths found once. V lost 2 bases to trimming and J lost 4 bases, with 10 bases between them. The CDR3 is 13 amino acids. CDR1 and CDR2 (germline): SGHDT, YYEEEE.

The clonotype comes from a donor over 45 with non-small cell lung cancer. The chain combines TRBV5-6 with TRBJ2-7, with D unresolved. The sequenced sample was PBMCs, obtained before or after stereotactic body radiation therapy (not recorded which). CDR3 in amino acids: CASSFGSLYEQYF. The CDR3 nucleotides read TGTGCCAGCAGCTTTGGGTCTTTATACGAGCAGTACTTC.